The 20 T cell receptor beta chains presented below share a single source sample, sequenced in a study of blood T cell repertoires in COVID-19. Method: immunoSEQ multiplex PCR; TCRdb's copy keeps in-frame clones and lacks some. The table shows around 92,000 clones, with 86% occurring only once. Sample: peripheral blood. The receptors were gathered from a woman aged 55-69 years in a cohort sampled during active or convalescent COVID-19.

The chain joins TRBV7-2 to TRBJ2-7; the D is unclear. This CDR3 comprises 14 residues. Germline V gene sequence: CDR1 SGHTA, CDR2 FQGNSA. V lost 1 base to trimming and J lost 6 bases, with 13 bases between them. This CDR3 is CASSLVTVTGEQYF. For the CDR3, the DNA is TGTGCCAGCAGCTTAGTGACGGTGACGGGCGAGCAGTACTTC.

The CDR3 spells CAIYYETLRNGYTF. The DNA of the CDR3 is TGTGCCATCTATTACGAGACCCTCAGGAATGGCTACACCTTC. This sequence joins TRBV2 and TRBJ1-2; no firm D call. CDR3 length: 14 amino acids. The germline gives CDR1 SNHLY, CDR2 FYNNEI. Trimming took off 10 bases at V and 6 bases at J, with 21 bases between the two ends.

The CDR3 here is CASGLRQGYHTGELFF. The CDR3 region has the DNA TGTGCTAGTGGTCTCCGACAGGGTTATCACACCGGGGAGCTGTTTTTT. J is TRBJ2-2 and V is TRBV12-5, with 7 positions matching TRBD1. J was trimmed by 3 bases and V by 5 bases; bases with no gene match: 9. CDR1 and CDR2 (germline): LGHNT, FRNRAP. The CDR3 runs to 16 residues.

The gene calls are TRBV12-3 or TRBV12-4 and TRBJ2-2; the D is unclear. V was cut by 5 bases and J by 4 bases, with 8 bases left in between. CDR3 size: 13 residues. This chain's CDR3 is CASSQRVTGELFF. In DNA form, the CDR3 reads TGTGCCAGCAGTCAACGGGTCACCGGGGAGCTGTTTTTT.

The CDR3 loop is CASSQDIPNGQFF. The CDR3 bases are TGCGCCAGCAGCCAAGATATCCCAAACGGGCAGTTCTTC. The V and J genes are TRBV4-1 and TRBJ2-1; D uncertain. With 0 bases removed from V and 12 bases from J, the gap between germline ends came to 12 bases. The V gene's germline CDR1 is MGHRA and CDR2 YSYEKL. The CDR3 runs to 13 residues.

This chain connects TRBV3-1 (or the pseudogene TRBV3-2) to TRBJ1-1, with D uncertain. Germline V gene data show CDR1 as LGHDT and CDR2 as YNNKEL (reference sequence). Trimming shortened V by 4 bases and J by 0 bases, and 12 bases separated the two germline ends. The CDR3 runs to 15 residues. CDR3 nucleotide sequence: TGTGCCAGCAGCCCTACAGCTATCATGAACACTGAAGCTTTCTTT. Its translation is CASSPTAIMNTEAFF.

This clone was counted only a few times. This rearrangement joins TRBV9 to TRBJ1-6; D is undetermined. From germline, CDR1 is SGDLS and CDR2 YYNGEE. V was trimmed by 0 bases and J by 11 bases, leaving 9 bases between them. There are 13 residues in the CDR3. The CDR3 DNA reads TGTGCCAGCAGCGTAGAAGCGAGGACACCCCTCCACTTT. This encodes CASSVEARTPLHF.

The gene calls are TRBV7-8 and TRBJ1-4; D is perhaps TRBD1 (5 bases). Germline values: CDR1 SGHVS, CDR2 FQNEAQ. The CDR3 sequence is 16 residues long. The V end was cut by 5 bases, the J end by 8 bases, with 21 bases between. Here the CDR3 DNA reads TGTGCCAGCAGCCAGTTAGGGACTAACTATGGAGAAAAACTGTTTTTT. This gives the protein CASSQLGTNYGEKLFF. Filled out from reference TRBV7-8 and TRBJ1-4, the complete variable domain reads GAGVSQSPRYKVAKRGQDVALRCDPISGHVSLFWYQQALGQGPEFLTYFQNEAQLDKSGLPSDRFFAERPEGSVSTLKIQRTQQEDSAVYLCASSQLGTNYGEKLFFGSGTQLSVL.

V usage is TRBV5-1 and J usage is TRBJ2-5; 11 nucleotides agree with TRBD2. After removal of 5 bases from V and 1 base from J, the junction contained 7 bases not matched to a gene. This CDR3 is built from 16 residues. Germline loops: CDR1 SGHRS, CDR2 YFSETQ. CDR3 DNA sequence: TGCGCCAGCAGTTCACCGGGACTAGCGGTCCAAGAGACCCAGTACTTC. Residues: CASSSPGLAVQETQYF.

V usage is TRBV6-5 and J usage is TRBJ2-2, with D possibly matching TRBD2 (6 bases). The CDR3 totals 13 residues. V was shortened by 8 bases and J by 5 bases, with 12 bases between the two germline ends. Per the germline V gene, CDR1 is MNHEY and CDR2 is SVGAGI. The CDR3 region is CASRGGRTGELFF. The CDR3 coding sequence is TGTGCCAGCCGAGGAGGGAGGACCGGGGAGCTGTTTTTT.

The chain has TRBV3-1 (or the pseudogene TRBV3-2) and TRBJ1-4, with D tentatively TRBD1 (6 bases). Looked up from germline, CDR1 is LGHDT and CDR2 is YNNKEL (reference sequence). There are 15 residues in the CDR3. V was cut by 0 bases and J by 12 bases, with 17 bases left in between. CDR3 region: CASSQDPGQGRQLFF. CDR3 DNA: TGTGCCAGCAGCCAAGATCCCGGGCAGGGGAGACAACTGTTTTTT.

The V gene is TRBV10-2, the J gene TRBJ1-5; unclear D gene. Trimming stripped 10 bases from V and 3 bases from J, with 16 bases between. Germline values: CDR1 WSHSY, CDR2 SAAADI. The CDR3 is 14 residues long. CDR3 loop: CANPNAAANQPQHF. The CDR3 DNA follows: TGCGCCAACCCGAACGCGGCGGCCAATCAGCCCCAGCATTTT.

This chain links TRBV9 with TRBJ1-5, with D perhaps TRBD1 (5 bases). The germline V gene has CDR1 SGDLS and CDR2 YYNGEE. V was clipped by 3 bases and J by 0 bases, with 10 bases between them. This CDR3 has 15 residues. CDR3 region: CASSAGINSNQPQHF. The CDR3 DNA sequence: TGTGCCAGCAGCGCAGGGATCAATAGCAATCAGCCCCAGCATTTT.

This clone has just a few counts. The chain employs TRBV19 and TRBJ2-1; TRBD1 agrees at 9 bases. The V segment lost 4 bases and the J segment 0 bases; nucleotides outside the gene matches: 7. The CDR3 totals 17 residues. Germline CDR1 reads LNHDA; CDR2 reads SQIVND (reference sequence). Written as DNA, the CDR3 is TGTGCCAGTAGTACGGACAGGGGTTCAGTCTCCTACAATGAGCAGTTCTTC. This gives the protein CASSTDRGSVSYNEQFF. The complete variable domain, with remaining parts taken from reference TRBV19 and TRBJ2-1, reads DGGITQSPKYLFRKEGQNVTLSCEQNLNHDAMYWYRQDPGQGLRLIYYSQIVNDFQKGDIAEGYSVSREKKESFPLTVTSAQKNPTAFYLCASSTDRGSVSYNEQFFGPGTRLTVL.

This clone was detected once. The gene calls are TRBV19 and TRBJ2-7; D gene uncertain. The CDR3 has 14 residues. Germline CDR1 reads LNHDA; CDR2 reads SQIVND (reference sequence). The V and J ends lost 2 bases and 1 base respectively, with 9 bases between them. CDR3 nucleotides: TGTGCCAGTAGTATAAGCTGGCGGTCCTACGAGCAGTACTTC. It codes for CASSISWRSYEQYF.

This clone was observed a few times. This chain joins TRBV27 and TRBJ1-2; the match to TRBD1 covers 9 bases. V lost 5 bases, J lost 8 bases, and 15 bases stayed unmatched. Per the germline V gene, CDR1 is MNHEY and CDR2 is SMNVEV (reference sequence). The CDR3 has 16 amino acids. The CDR3 is CASSLTGGAGGSGYTF. CDR3 in DNA: TGTGCCAGCAGTCTCACAGGGGGCGCAGGAGGCTCGGGCTACACCTTC.

V usage is TRBV25-1 and J usage is TRBJ1-3, with a possible D match to TRBD1 (5 bases). Germline V lookup: CDR1 MGHDK, CDR2 SYGVNS. Trimming cost V 1 base and J 0 bases, with 10 bases left between them. The CDR3 has 16 residues. The CDR3 spells CASSESGRGSGNTIYF. CDR3 bases: TGTGCCAGCAGTGAATCTGGGAGGGGCTCTGGAAACACCATATATTTT.

The chain links TRBV2 to TRBJ1-5, with D possibly being TRBD1 (6 bases). The CDR3 loop spans 16 amino acids. Germline V gene sequence: CDR1 SNHLY, CDR2 FYNNEI. V was shortened by 4 bases and J by 1 base, with 14 bases between the two germline ends. CDR3 sequence reads: CASSGMGTQSNQPQHF. In nucleotides, the CDR3 is TGTGCCAGCAGTGGCATGGGGACACAAAGCAATCAGCCCCAGCATTTT.

The chain joins TRBV11-2 to TRBJ1-2; D is unclear. Germline V gene data show CDR1 as SGHAT and CDR2 as FQNNGV. This CDR3 spans 15 amino acids. The ends were cut back, 0 bases at V and 0 bases at J, with 8 bases in the middle. CDR3 DNA sequence: TGTGCCAGCAGCTTAGACCCGCGTTCTAACTATGGCTACACCTTC. Translation gives CASSLDPRSNYGYTF.

The chain has TRBV7-2 and TRBJ1-5; tentative D call: TRBD1 (6 bases). V lost 5 bases to trimming and J lost 3 bases, with 17 bases between them. The germline V gene has CDR1 SGHTA and CDR2 FQGNSA. The CDR3 has 16 residues. The CDR3 region is CASSPFPDRLNQPQHF. For the CDR3, the DNA is TGTGCCAGCAGCCCGTTTCCGGACAGACTCAATCAGCCCCAGCATTTT. The full variable domain, with the rest looked up from reference TRBV7-2 and TRBJ1-5, is GAGVSQSPSNKVTEKGKDVELRCDPISGHTALYWYRQSLGQGLEFLIYFQGNSAPDKSGLPSDRFSAERTGGSVSTLTIQRTQQEDSAVYLCASSPFPDRLNQPQHFGDGTRLSIL.